A single sample is the source of the 11 T cell receptor beta chains below, sequenced in a study of blood T cells in healthy people across ages. Combining a sample-barcoded 5' primer with a J-beta primer mix, a second PCR ran for roughly 7 to 11 cycles. TCRdb analysed the 5' RACE reads with MiXCR anew, one entry per CDR3 protein. The sample has about 930,000 distinct CDR3 sequences, approximately 32% seen once. This sample was also put to use in a study of T cells of mothers and their children.

The sample consisted of blood. Receptors originate from a woman aged 40 to 49 in good health.

Concerning this clonotype: A read error may be the cause here, since a much bigger clone is one base away. The chain carries TRBV29-1 and TRBJ1-2, with TRBD1 as a possible D gene (5 bases). The CDR3 loop spans 12 amino acids. The germline gives CDR1 SQVTM, CDR2 ANQGSEA. CDR3 DNA: TGCGGCGTTGTTCCGGGGCACTATGGCTACACCTTC. Its protein is CGVVPGHYGYTF.

There are a few counts of this clonotype. The chain uses TRBV24-1 and TRBJ2-3; D is unresolved. V lost 7 bases and J lost 5, with 12 bases in between. There are 13 residues in the CDR3. Germline CDR1 reads KGHDR; CDR2 reads SFDVKD. Here the CDR3 reads CATSKPPGDTQYF. The CDR3 bases are TGTGCCACCAGCAAGCCGCCCGGAGATACGCAGTATTTT.

This clonotype occurred many times. This chain uses TRBV9 with TRBJ2-6; D unresolved. The CDR3 has 15 amino acids. The ends were cut back, 4 bases at V and 2 bases at J, with 10 bases in the middle. Germline CDR1 and CDR2: SGDLS and YYNGEE. In DNA form, the CDR3 reads TGTGCCAGCAGCCCCCTGGGGACTGGGGCCAACGTCCTGACTTTC. Its translation: CASSPLGTGANVLTF. Using reference TRBV9 and TRBJ2-6 for the parts outside the CDR3, the full variable domain is DSGVTQTPKHLITATGQRVTLRCSPRSGDLSVYWYQQSLDQGLQFLIQYYNGEERAKGNILERFSAQQFPDLHSELNLSSLELGDSALYFCASSPLGTGANVLTFGAGSRLTVL.

This clonotype has a count of ten or more. The J gene is TRBJ2-5, the V gene TRBV2, with 8 bases identical to TRBD2. Germline values: CDR1 SNHLY, CDR2 FYNNEI. The ends lost 8 bases at V and 5 bases at J; junction bases unmatched: 10. The CDR3 extends over 14 amino acids. The DNA of the CDR3 is TGTGCCAGCCTTGCCGGGGGGGCCGGGGAGACCCAGTACTTC. Residues: CASLAGGAGETQYF.

The gene calls are TRBV28 and TRBJ1-3; 7 nucleotides line up with TRBD1. Per germline, CDR1 MDHEN and CDR2 SYDVKM. The length of the CDR3 is 17 residues. The J segment lost 0 bases and the V segment lost 6 bases, leaving 11 bases of the junction unmatched. CDR3 sequence reads: CASSKRYRGSSGNTIYF. CDR3 nucleotides: TGTGCCAGCAGCAAAAGGTACAGGGGAAGCTCTGGAAACACCATATATTTT.

The rearrangement uses TRBV27 and TRBJ1-2; D is undetermined. The CDR3 totals 13 residues. Germline lookup yields CDR1 MNHEY and CDR2 SMNVEV (reference sequence). Trimming shortened V by 6 bases and J by 7 bases, and 15 bases separated the two germline ends. The CDR3, as DNA: TGTGCCAGCAGAGCCCGAACGGCTGCTGGCTACACCTTC. Its translation is CASRARTAAGYTF.

This clonotype was counted ten times or more. The chain carries TRBV11-1 and TRBJ2-7; perhaps TRBD1 as D (6 bases). The germline CDR1 and CDR2 sequences are SGHAT and FQDESV (reference sequence). The V end lost 5 bases, the J end lost 6 bases, and 11 bases lay between the germline ends. The CDR3 covers 12 residues. This CDR3 is CASSETGSEQYF. CDR3 in DNA: TGTGCCAGCAGCGAGACAGGTTCCGAGCAGTACTTC.

In regard to this clonotype: A much larger clone lies one base from this, so it may be a read error. The V and J genes are TRBV24-1 and TRBJ2-7; 9 nucleotides align to TRBD1. Germline CDR1 reads KGHDR; CDR2 reads SFDVKD. With V trimmed by 3 bases and J by 0 bases, 5 bases remained unmatched. CDR3 size: 16 residues. The CDR3 loop is CATSDRDRDGSYEQYF. CDR3 DNA: TGTGCCACCAGTGATAGGGACAGGGACGGCTCCTACGAGCAGTACTTC.

This clonotype was seen at least ten times. The chain carries TRBV6-6 and TRBJ2-5; D gene ambiguous. CDR3 length: 14 amino acids. The ends were cut back, 3 bases at V and 2 bases at J, with 10 bases in the middle. CDR1 and CDR2 from the germline V gene are MNHNY and SVGAGI (reference sequence). This CDR3 reads CASSYLGQQETQYF. The CDR3, as DNA: TGTGCCAGCAGTTATTTAGGGCAACAAGAGACCCAGTACTTC.

Worth noting for this clonotype: This could be a read error, since a much larger clone is one nucleotide away. The rearrangement links TRBV6-4 to TRBJ2-5; D call uncertain. The better agreement between TRBJ2-7 and the DNA end casts doubt on the J call. Looked up from germline, CDR1 is MRHNA and CDR2 is SNTAGT. The CDR3 has 14 amino acids. The CDR3: CASSGTVISCEQYF. In DNA, the CDR3 is TGTGCCAGCAGTGGAACGGTGATCTCCTGCGAGCAGTACTTC.

This clonotype appeared many times. V gene TRBV5-5 combines with J gene TRBJ2-5; a weak D match, TRBD2 (5 bases). Germline CDR1 reads SGHKS; CDR2 reads YYEKEE (reference sequence). The CDR3 has 14 amino acids. Deletions cut 5 bases from V and 0 bases from J, with 11 bases between. The CDR3 spells CASREVTNQETQYF. DNA for the CDR3: TGTGCCAGCAGGGAGGTGACCAACCAAGAGACCCAGTACTTC.